The entry that follows covers one T cell receptor beta chain sequence. Other DNA sequences in the same sample also yield this CDR3. The data were produced by immunoSEQ multiplex PCR, yet TCRdb's version contains in-frame clones alone and is incomplete. Of 300,000 to 350,000 clones listed, roughly 86% are singletons. The record originates from a study of blood T cell repertoires in COVID-19. Study-wide context: PBMCs, B-cell-depleted T cells, or T cells provided the cDNA or gDNA that made up the material.

Residents of 24 US areas, aged roughly 18 to 90 years, made up the participants. CDR3 length: 12 residues. V dropped 4 bases and J dropped 8; count of bases not matched to a gene: 4. Germline V lookup: CDR1 MDHEN, CDR2 SYDVKM. The receptor was derived from a woman between 25 and 40 years old who had been exposed to COVID-19. V is TRBV28 and J is TRBJ1-2, with TRBD1 matching 7 bases. What was sequenced was PBMCs or T cells enriched from blood (not recorded which). The CDR3: CASSSDRDGYTF. The CDR3 bases are TGTGCCAGCAGTTCCGACAGGGACGGCTACACCTTC.